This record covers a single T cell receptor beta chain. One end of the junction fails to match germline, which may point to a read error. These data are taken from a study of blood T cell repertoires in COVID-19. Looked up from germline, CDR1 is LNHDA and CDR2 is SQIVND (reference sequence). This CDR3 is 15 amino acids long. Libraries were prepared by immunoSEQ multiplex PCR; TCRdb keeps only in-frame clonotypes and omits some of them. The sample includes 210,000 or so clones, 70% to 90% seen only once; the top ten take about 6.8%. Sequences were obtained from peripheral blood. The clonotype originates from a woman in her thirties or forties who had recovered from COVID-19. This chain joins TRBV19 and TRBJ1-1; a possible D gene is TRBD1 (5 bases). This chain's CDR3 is CASSPHRQRNAEAFF. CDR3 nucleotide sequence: TGTGCCAGTAGTCCCCATAGACAGAGGAACGCTGAAGCTTTCTTT.